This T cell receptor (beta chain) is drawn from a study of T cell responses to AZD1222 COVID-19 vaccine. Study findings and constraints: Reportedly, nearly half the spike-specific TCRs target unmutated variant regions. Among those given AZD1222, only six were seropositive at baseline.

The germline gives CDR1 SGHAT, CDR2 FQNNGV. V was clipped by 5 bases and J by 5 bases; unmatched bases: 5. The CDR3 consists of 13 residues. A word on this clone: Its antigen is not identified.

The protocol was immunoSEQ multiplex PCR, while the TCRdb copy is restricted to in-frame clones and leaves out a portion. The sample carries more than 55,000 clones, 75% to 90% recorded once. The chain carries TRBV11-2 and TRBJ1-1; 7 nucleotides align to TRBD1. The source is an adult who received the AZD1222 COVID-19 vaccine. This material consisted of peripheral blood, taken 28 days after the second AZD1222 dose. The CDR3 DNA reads TGTGCCAGCAGCAGGGGGCTCAGGACTGAAGCTTTCTTT. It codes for CASSRGLRTEAFF.